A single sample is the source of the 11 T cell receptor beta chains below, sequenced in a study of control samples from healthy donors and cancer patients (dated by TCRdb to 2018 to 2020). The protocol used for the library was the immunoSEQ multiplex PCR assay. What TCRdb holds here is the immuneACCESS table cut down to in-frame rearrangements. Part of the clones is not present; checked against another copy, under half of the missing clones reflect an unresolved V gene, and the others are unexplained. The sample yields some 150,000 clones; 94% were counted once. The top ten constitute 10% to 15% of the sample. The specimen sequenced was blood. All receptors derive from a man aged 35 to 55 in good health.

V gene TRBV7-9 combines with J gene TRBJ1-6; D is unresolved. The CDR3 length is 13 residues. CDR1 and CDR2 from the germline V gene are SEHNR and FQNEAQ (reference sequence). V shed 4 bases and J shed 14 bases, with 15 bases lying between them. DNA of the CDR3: TGTGCCAGCAGCTCCCCGGGCCCTGGGACCCTCCACTTT. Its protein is CASSSPGPGTLHF.

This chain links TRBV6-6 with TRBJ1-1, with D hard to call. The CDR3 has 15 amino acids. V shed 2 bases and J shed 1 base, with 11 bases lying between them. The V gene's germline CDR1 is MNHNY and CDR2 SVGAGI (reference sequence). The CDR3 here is CASSYGTQENTEAFF. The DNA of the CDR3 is TGTGCCAGCAGTTACGGAACCCAGGAGAACACTGAAGCTTTCTTT.

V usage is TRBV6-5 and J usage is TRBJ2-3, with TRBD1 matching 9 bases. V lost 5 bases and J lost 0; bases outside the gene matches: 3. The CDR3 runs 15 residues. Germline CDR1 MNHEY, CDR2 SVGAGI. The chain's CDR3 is CASSPGTGSTDTQYF. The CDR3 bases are TGTGCCAGCAGTCCCGGGACAGGGAGCACAGATACGCAGTATTTT.

The CDR3, as DNA: TGTGCCAGCAGCCCGGGGAGACTAGTAAGCAATGAGCAGTTCTTC. Amino acids: CASSPGRLVSNEQFF. This rearrangement joins TRBV7-6 to TRBJ2-1; D might be TRBD2 (6 bases). The CDR3 contains 15 residues. V gave up 5 bases and J gave up 6 bases, with 17 bases separating them. Germline loops: CDR1 SGHVS, CDR2 FNYEAQ.

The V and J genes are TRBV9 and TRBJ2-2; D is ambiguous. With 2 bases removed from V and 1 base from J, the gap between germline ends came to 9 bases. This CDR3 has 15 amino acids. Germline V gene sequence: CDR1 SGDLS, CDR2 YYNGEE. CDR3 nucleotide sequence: TGTGCCAGCAGCGTTTCTCAAGGGAACACCGGGGAGCTGTTTTTT. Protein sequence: CASSVSQGNTGELFF. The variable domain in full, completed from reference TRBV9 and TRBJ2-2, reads DSGVTQTPKHLITATGQRVTLRCSPRSGDLSVYWYQQSLDQGLQFLIQYYNGEERAKGNILERFSAQQFPDLHSELNLSSLELGDSALYFCASSVSQGNTGELFFGEGSRLTVL.

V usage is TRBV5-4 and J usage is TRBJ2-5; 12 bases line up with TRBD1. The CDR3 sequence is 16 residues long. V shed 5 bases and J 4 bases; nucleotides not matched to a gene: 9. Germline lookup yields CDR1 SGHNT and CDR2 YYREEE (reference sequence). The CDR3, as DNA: TGTGCCAGCAGTACAGGGACAGGGGGCTTGGGAGAGACCCAGTACTTC. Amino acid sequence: CASSTGTGGLGETQYF.

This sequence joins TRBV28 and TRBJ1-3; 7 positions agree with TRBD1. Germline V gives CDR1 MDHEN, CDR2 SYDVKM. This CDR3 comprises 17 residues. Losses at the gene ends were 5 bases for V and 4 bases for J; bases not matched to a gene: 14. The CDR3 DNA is TGTGCCAGCAGTCCCGACGGGCAGGGGGATTTAGGAAACACCATATATTTT. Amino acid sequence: CASSPDGQGDLGNTIYF.

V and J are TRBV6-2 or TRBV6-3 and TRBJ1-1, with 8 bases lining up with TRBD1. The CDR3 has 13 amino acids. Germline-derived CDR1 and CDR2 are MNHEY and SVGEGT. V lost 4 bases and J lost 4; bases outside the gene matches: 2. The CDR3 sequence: CASSFTGGTEAFF. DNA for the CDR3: TGTGCCAGCAGTTTTACAGGGGGCACTGAAGCTTTCTTT.

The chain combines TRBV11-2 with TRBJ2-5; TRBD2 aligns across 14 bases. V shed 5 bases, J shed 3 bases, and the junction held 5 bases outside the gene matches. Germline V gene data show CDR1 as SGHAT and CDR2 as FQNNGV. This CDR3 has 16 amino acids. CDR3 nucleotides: TGTGCCAGCAGCGCCCGACTAGCGGGGGGGGAAGAGACCCAGTACTTC. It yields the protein CASSARLAGGEETQYF.

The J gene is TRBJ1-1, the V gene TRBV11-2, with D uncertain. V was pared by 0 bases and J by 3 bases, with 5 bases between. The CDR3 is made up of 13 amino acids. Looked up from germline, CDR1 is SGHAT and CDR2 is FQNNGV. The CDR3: CASSLDVDTEAFF. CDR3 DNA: TGTGCCAGCAGCTTAGATGTGGACACTGAAGCTTTCTTT.

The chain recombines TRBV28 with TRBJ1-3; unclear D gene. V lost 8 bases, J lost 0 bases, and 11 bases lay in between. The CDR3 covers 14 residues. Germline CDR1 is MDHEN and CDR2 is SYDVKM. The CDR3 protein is CASLRQVSGNTIYF. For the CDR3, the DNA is TGTGCCAGCTTGCGCCAGGTCTCTGGAAACACCATATATTTT.